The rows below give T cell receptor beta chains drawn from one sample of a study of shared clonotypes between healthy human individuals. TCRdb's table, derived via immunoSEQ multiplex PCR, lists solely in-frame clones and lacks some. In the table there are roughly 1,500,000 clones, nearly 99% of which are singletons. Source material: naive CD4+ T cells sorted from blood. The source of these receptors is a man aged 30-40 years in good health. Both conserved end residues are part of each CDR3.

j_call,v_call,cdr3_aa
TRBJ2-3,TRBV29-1,CSAPRLGGTDTQYF
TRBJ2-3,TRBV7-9,CASSLTGSDTQYF
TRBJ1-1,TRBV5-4,CASSLGVRENTEAFF
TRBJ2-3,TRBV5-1,CASSREGGHETDTQYF
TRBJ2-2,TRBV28,CASRTVPNTGELFF
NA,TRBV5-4,CASSLAGGGYEQYF
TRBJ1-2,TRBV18,CASSPPRGRGYGYTF
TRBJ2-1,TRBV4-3,CASSQVVGTGNEQFF
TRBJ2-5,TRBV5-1,CASSSSAGGLETQYF
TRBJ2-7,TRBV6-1,CASRAPSSEEQYF
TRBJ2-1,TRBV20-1,CSASGRGQFF
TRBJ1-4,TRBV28,CASSAGTVDEKLFF
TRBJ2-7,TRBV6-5,CASSRTGGFDEQYF
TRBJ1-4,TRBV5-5,CASSPSGGLNEKLFF
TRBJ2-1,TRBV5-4,CASSLPKYEQFF
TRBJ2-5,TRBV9,CASSAGTGVVKETQYF
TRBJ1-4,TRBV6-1,CASRSLNEKLFF
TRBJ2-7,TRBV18,CASSSSRSDYEQYF